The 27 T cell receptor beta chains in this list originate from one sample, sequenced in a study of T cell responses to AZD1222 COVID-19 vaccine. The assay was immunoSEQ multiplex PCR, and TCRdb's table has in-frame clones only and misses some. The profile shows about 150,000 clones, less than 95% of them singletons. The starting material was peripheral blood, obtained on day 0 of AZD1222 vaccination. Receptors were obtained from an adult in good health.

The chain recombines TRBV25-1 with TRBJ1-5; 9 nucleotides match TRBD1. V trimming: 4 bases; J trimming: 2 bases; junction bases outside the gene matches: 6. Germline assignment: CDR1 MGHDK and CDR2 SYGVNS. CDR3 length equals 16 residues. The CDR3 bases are TGTGCCAGCAGTGTAATACGGGACAGGGGCAATCAGCCCCAGCATTTT. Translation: CASSVIRDRGNQPQHF.

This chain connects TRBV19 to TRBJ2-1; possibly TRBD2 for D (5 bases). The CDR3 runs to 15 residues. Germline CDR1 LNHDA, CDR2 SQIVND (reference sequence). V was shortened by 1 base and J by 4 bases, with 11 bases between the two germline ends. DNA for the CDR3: TGTGCCAGTAGTATAGCTGCGGGTATATACAATGAGCAGTTCTTC. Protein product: CASSIAAGIYNEQFF.

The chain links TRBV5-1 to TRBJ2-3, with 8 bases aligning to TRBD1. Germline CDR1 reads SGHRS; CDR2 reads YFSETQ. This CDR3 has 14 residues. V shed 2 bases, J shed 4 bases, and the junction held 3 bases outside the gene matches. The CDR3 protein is CASSFQGASDTQYF. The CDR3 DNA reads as TGCGCCAGCAGCTTCCAGGGGGCTTCAGATACGCAGTATTTT.

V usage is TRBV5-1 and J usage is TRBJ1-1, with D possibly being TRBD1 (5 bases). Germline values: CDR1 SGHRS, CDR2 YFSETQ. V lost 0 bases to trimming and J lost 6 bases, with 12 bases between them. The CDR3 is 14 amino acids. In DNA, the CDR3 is TGCGCCAGCAGCTTGGGGGACCGGGGGGCTGAAGCTTTCTTT. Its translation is CASSLGDRGAEAFF.

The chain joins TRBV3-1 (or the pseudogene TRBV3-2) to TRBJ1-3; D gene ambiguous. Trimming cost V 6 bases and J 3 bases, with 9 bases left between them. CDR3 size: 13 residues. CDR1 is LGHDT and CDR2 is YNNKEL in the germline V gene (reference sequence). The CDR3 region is CASRGYLGNTIYF. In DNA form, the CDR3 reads TGTGCCAGCAGGGGTTATCTTGGAAACACCATATATTTT.

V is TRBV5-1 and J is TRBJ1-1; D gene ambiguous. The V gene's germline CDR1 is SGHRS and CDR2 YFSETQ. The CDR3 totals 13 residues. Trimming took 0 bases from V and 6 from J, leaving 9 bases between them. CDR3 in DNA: TGCGCCAGCAGCTTGGCCGATCGGGCTGAAGCTTTCTTT. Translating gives CASSLADRAEAFF.

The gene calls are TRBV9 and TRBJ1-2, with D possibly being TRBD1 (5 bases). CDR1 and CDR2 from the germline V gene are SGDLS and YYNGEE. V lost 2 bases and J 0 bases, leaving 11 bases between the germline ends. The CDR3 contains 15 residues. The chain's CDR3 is CASSVGAEANYGYTF. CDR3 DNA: TGTGCCAGCAGCGTTGGGGCAGAGGCTAACTATGGCTACACCTTC. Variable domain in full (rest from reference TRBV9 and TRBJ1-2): DSGVTQTPKHLITATGQRVTLRCSPRSGDLSVYWYQQSLDQGLQFLIQYYNGEERAKGNILERFSAQQFPDLHSELNLSSLELGDSALYFCASSVGAEANYGYTFGSGTRLTVV.

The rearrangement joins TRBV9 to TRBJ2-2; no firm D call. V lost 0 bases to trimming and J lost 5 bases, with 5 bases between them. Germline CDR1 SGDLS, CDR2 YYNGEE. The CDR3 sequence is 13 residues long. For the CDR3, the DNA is TGTGCCAGCAGCGTAGGGTTTACCGGGGAGCTGTTTTTT. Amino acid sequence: CASSVGFTGELFF.

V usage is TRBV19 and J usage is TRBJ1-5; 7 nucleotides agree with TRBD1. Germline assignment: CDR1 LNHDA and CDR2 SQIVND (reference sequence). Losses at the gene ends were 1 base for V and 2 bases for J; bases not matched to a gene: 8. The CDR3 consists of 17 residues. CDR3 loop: CASSIARGGGRNQPQHF. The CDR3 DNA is TGTGCCAGTAGTATAGCCCGGGGAGGGGGCCGCAATCAGCCCCAGCATTTT.

The CDR3 spells CASSEALRGWVEQFF. The CDR3 DNA reads as TGTGCCAGCAGTGAAGCATTAAGGGGCTGGGTTGAGCAGTTCTTC. The chain employs TRBV2 and TRBJ2-1; possible D gene TRBD1, 5 bases. The V end lost 0 bases, the J end lost 9 bases, and 15 bases lay between the germline ends. The CDR3 has 15 amino acids. Germline V gives CDR1 SNHLY, CDR2 FYNNEI.

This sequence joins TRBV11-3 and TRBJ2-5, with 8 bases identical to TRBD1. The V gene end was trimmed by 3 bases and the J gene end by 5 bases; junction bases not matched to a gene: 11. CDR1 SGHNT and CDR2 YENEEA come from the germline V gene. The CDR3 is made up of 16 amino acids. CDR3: CASSLSWGRQGETQYF. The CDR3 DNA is TGTGCCAGCAGCTTGTCTTGGGGTAGACAGGGGGAGACCCAGTACTTC.

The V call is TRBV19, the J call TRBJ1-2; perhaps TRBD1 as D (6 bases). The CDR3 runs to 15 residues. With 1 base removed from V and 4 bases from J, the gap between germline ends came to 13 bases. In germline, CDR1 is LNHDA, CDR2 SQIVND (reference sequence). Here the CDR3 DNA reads TGTGCCAGTAGTATAGTAGGAGGGGGAATCTATGGCTACACCTTC. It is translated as CASSIVGGGIYGYTF.

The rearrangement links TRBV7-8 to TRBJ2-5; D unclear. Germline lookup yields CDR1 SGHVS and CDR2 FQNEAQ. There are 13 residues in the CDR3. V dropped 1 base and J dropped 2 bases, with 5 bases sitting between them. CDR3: CASSLGGQETQYF. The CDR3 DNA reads TGTGCCAGCAGCTTAGGGGGTCAAGAGACCCAGTACTTC.

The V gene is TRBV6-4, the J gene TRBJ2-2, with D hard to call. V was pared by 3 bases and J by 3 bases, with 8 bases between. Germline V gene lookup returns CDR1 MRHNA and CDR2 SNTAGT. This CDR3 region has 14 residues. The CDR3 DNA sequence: TGTGCCAGCAGTGAAGGGTCTGACACCGGGGAGCTGTTTTTT. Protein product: CASSEGSDTGELFF.

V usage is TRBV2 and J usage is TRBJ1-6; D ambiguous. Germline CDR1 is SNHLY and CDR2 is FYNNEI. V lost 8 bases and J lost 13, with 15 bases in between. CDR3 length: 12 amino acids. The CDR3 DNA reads TGTGCCAGCGGCTTTGGACGTTCGCCCCTCCACTTT. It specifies CASGFGRSPLHF.

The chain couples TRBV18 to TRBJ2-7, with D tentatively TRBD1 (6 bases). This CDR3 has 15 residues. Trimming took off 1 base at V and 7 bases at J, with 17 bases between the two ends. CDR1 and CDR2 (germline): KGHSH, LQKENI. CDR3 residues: CASSPQTSAGVEQYF. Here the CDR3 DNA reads TGTGCCAGCTCACCACAGACATCGGCAGGGGTAGAGCAGTACTTC.

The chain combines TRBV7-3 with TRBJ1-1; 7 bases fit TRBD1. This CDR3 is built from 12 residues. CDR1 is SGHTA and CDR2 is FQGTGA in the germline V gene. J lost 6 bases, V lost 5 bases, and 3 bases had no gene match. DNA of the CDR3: TGTGCCAGCAGCCAACAGGGGTCTGAAGCTTTCTTT. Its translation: CASSQQGSEAFF.

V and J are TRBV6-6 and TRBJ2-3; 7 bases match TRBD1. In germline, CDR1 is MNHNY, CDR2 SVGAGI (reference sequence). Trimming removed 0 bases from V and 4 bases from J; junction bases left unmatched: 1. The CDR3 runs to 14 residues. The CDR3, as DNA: TGTGCCAGCAGTTACTCCAGGGGGTCAGATACGCAGTATTTT. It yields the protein CASSYSRGSDTQYF.

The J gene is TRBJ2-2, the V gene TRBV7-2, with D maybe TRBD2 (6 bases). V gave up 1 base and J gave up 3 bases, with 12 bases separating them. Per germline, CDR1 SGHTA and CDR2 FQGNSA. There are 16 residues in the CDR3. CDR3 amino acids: CASSLDLGGDTGELFF. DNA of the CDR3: TGTGCCAGCAGCTTAGATCTGGGGGGAGACACCGGGGAGCTGTTTTTT.

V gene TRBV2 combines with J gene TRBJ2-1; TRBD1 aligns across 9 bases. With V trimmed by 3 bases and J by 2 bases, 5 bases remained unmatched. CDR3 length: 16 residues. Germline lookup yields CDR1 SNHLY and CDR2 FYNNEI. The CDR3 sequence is CASSDLTGGAYNEQFF. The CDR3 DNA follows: TGTGCCAGCAGTGACTTGACAGGGGGGGCCTACAATGAGCAGTTCTTC.

The CDR3 DNA is TGTGCCAGCAGCTTAGCAGGCCAGGGTCAGGACAATGAGCAGTTCTTC. Amino acid sequence: CASSLAGQGQDNEQFF. The chain uses TRBV7-9 and TRBJ2-1, with D possibly matching TRBD1 (5 bases). The V gene's germline CDR1 is SEHNR and CDR2 FQNEAQ (reference sequence). V was shortened by 0 bases and J by 5 bases, with 14 bases between the two germline ends. The CDR3 runs to 16 residues.

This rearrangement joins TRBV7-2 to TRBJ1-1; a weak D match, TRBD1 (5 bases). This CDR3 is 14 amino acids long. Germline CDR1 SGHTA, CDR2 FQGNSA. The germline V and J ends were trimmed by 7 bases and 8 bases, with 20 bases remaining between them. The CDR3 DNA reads TGTGCCAGCACCGCGGGACGGCCCCCGGCGGAAGCTTTCTTT. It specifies CASTAGRPPAEAFF. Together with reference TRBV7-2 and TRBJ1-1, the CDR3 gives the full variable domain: GAGVSQSPSNKVTEKGKDVELRCDPISGHTALYWYRQSLGQGLEFLIYFQGNSAPDKSGLPSDRFSAERTGGSVSTLTIQRTQQEDSAVYLCASTAGRPPAEAFFGQGTRLTVV.

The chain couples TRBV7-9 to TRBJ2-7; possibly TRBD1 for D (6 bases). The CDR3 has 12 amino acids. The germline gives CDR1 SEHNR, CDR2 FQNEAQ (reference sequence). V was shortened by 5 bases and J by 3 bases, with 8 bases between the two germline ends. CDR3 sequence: CASSEQGYEQYF. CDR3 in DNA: TGTGCCAGCAGCGAACAGGGCTACGAGCAGTACTTC.

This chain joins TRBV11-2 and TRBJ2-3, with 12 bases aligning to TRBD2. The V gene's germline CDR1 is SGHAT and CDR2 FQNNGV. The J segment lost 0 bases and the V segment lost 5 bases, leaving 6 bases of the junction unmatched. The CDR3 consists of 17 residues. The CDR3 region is CASSPGLAGPSTDTQYF. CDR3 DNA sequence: TGTGCCAGCAGCCCCGGACTAGCGGGGCCTAGCACAGATACGCAGTATTTT.

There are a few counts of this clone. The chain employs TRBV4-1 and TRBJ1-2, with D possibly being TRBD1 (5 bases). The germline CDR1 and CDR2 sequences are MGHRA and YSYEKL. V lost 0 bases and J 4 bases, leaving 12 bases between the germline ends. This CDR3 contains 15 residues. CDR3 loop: CASSQDSAGSYGYTF. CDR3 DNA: TGCGCCAGCAGCCAAGATAGCGCAGGGAGCTATGGCTACACCTTC.

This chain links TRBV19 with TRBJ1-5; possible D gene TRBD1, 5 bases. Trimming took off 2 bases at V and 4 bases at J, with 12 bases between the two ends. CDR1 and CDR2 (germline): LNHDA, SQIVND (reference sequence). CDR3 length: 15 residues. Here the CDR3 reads CASSIFGTANQPQHF. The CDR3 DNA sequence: TGTGCCAGTAGTATATTCGGGACGGCAAATCAGCCCCAGCATTTT.

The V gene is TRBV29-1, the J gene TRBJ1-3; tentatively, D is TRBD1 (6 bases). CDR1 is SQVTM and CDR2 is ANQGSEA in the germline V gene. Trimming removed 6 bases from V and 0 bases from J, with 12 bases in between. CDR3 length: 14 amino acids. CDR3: CSVLQGNSGNTIYF. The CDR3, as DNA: TGCAGCGTGCTACAGGGTAACTCTGGAAACACCATATATTTT.